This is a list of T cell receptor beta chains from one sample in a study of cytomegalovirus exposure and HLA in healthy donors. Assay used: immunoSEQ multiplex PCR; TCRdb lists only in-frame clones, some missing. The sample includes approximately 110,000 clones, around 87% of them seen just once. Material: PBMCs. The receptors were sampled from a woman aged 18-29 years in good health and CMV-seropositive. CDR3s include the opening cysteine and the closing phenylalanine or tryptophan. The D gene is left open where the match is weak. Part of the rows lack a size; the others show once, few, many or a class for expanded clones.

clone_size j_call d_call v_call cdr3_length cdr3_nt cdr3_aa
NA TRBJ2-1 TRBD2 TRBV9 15 TGTGCCAGCAGCGTCACTAGCGGGGGGTACAATGAGCAGTTCTTC CASSVTSGGYNEQFF
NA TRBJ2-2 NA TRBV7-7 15 TGTGCCAGCAGCCCCCAGTACGCGAACACCGGGGAGCTGTTTTTT CASSPQYANTGELFF
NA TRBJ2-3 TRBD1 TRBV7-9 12 TGTGCCAGCAGCTCAACGGGACAGGGGGGATATTTT CASSSTGQGGYF
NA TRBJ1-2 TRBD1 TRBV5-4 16 TGTGCCAGCAGCTTGGGACAGGGCGGGATGGACTATGGCTACACCTTC CASSLGQGGMDYGYTF
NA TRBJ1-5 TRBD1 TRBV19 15 TGTGCCAGTAGGAGGGACAGGGCTAGCAATCAGCCCCAGCATTTT CASRRDRASNQPQHF
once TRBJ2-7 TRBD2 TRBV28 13 TGTGCCAGCAGCCCCGGGGGGGTCTACGAGCAGTACTTC CASSPGGVYEQYF
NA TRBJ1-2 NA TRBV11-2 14 TGTGCCAGCAGCTTAGACCAGGGGATCTATGGCTACACCTTC CASSLDQGIYGYTF
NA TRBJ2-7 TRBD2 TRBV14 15 TGTGCCAGCAGCCAAGGACTAGCGGGATACTACGAGCAGTACTTC CASSQGLAGYYEQYF
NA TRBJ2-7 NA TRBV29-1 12 TGCAGCGTTGAAAGGACATCCTACGAGCAGTACTTC CSVERTSYEQYF
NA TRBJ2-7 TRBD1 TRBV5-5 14 TGTGCCAGCAGCTTGGGACAGGGGCCCTACGAGCAGTACTTC CASSLGQGPYEQYF
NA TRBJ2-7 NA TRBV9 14 TGTGCCAGCAGCCCTAAGACACCTCCCTACGAGCAGTACTTC CASSPKTPPYEQYF
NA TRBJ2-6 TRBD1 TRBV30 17 TGTGCCTGGAGTGGGACAGGGGCTACCTCTGGGGCCAACGTCCTGACTTTC CAWSGTGATSGANVLTF
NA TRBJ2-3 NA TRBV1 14 TGCACCAGCAGCCATAGGGGGACCACAGATACGCAGTATTTT CTSSHRGTTDTQYF
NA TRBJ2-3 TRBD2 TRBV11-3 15 TGTGCCAGCAGCGGCGGCGGGGGGGTCACAGATACGCAGTATTTT CASSGGGGVTDTQYF
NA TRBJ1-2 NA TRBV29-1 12 TGCAGCGCCCGGGATGCTAACTATGGCTACACCTTC CSARDANYGYTF
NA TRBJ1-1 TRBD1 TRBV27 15 TGTGCCAGCAGCTCTCATGACAGGGGACGAACTGAAGCTTTCTTT CASSSHDRGRTEAFF
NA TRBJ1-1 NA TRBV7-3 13 TGTGCCAGCAGCCTCCAGTTGAACACTGAAGCTTTCTTT CASSLQLNTEAFF
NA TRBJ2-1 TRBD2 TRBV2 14 TGTGCCAGCAGTGATGCGGGGGGGAACAATGAGCAGTTCTTC CASSDAGGNNEQFF
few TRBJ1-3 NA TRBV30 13 TGTGCCTGGAGGCAGAGGGAAGGGTACACCATATATTTT CAWRQREGYTIYF
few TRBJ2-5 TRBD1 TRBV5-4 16 TGTGCCAGCAGCCACTCATCCGGGACAGGGAAACAGACCCAGTACTTC CASSHSSGTGKQTQYF
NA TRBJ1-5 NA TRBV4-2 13 TGTGCCAGCAGTGTATACAGGGATCAGCCCCAGCATTTT CASSVYRDQPQHF
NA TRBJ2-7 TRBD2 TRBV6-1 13 TGTGCCAGCCGGGGGGGAGGGGTATACGAGCAGTACTTC CASRGGGVYEQYF
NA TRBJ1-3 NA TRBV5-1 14 TGCGCCAGCAGCTTGGCGGGGTATGGAAACACCATATATTTT CASSLAGYGNTIYF
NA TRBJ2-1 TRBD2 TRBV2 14 TGTGCCAGCAGGCTAGCGGGGGTTTACAATGAGCAGTTCTTC CASRLAGVYNEQFF
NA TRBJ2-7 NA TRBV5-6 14 TGTGCCAGCAGCTTGAGGGGTGGTAGACACGAGCAGTACTTC CASSLRGGRHEQYF
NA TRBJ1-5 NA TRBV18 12 TGTGCCAGCTCACCGGGGCTTCAGCCCCAGCATTTT CASSPGLQPQHF
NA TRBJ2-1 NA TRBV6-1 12 TGTGCCAGCAGCTCGGGGGAGAATGAGCAGTTCTTC CASSSGENEQFF
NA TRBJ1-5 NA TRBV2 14 TGTGCCAGCAGTGAATTGGGTTGGGCTCAGCCCCAGCATTTT CASSELGWAQPQHF
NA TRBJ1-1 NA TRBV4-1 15 TGCGCCAGCAGCCAAGATTGGGCCATGAACACTGAAGCTTTCTTT CASSQDWAMNTEAFF
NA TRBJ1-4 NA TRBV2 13 TGTGCCAGCAGGACACAGGGAGTCGAAAAACTGTTTTTT CASRTQGVEKLFF
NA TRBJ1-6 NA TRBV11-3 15 TGTGCCAGCAGCTTAGACAGCTCCTATAATTCACCCCTCCACTTT CASSLDSSYNSPLHF
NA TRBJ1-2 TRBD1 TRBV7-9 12 TGTGCCAGCAGGACAGGGTACTATGGCTACACCTTC CASRTGYYGYTF
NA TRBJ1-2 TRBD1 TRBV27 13 TGTGCCAGCAGACGTCAGGGGGGCTATGGCTACACCTTC CASRRQGGYGYTF
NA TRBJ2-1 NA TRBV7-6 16 TGTGCCAGCAGCTTAGCGAGCGGTAGCTCCTACAATGAGCAGTTCTTC CASSLASGSSYNEQFF
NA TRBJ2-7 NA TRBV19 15 TGTGCCAGTAATACAGGGAGCTGGTCCTGCTACGAGCAGTACTTC CASNTGSWSCYEQYF
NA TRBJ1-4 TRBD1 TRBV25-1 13 TGTGCCAGCATCGAGGGGACAGAAGAAAAACTGTTTTTT CASIEGTEEKLFF
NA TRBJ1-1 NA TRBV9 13 TGTGCCAGCAGCGTTGGATCGGAGACTGAAGCTTTCTTT CASSVGSETEAFF
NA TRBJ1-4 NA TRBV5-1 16 TGCGCCAGCAGCTCTGGCCCCCCAGGGCATAATGAAAAACTGTTTTTT CASSSGPPGHNEKLFF
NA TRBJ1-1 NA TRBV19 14 TGTGCCAGTAGTATAGGAACAGGGATGGCTGAAGCTTTCTTT CASSIGTGMAEAFF
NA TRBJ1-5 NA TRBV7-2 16 TGTGCCAGCAGCTTACCAGAGACACCCAGCAATCAGCCCCAGCATTTT CASSLPETPSNQPQHF
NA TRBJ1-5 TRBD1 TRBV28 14 TGTGCCCTGAACCGGGACAGATTCAATCAGCCCCAGCATTTT CALNRDRFNQPQHF
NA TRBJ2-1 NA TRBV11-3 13 TGTGCCAGCAGCTTAGATCACGCGAATGAGCAGTTCTTC CASSLDHANEQFF
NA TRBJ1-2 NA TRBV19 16 TGTGCCAGTAGTCTTAGCCGCGGGCAGGGGAGCAATGGCTACACCTTC CASSLSRGQGSNGYTF
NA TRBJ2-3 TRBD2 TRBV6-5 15 TGTGCCAGCAGGCCTCTAGCGGGACCCACAGATACGCAGTATTTT CASRPLAGPTDTQYF
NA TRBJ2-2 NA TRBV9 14 TGTGCCAGCAGCGTTACAGGGAACACCGGGGAGCTGTTTTTT CASSVTGNTGELFF
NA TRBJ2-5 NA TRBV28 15 TGTGCCAGCAGTTTCCCCAGGGTGGATCAAGAGACCCAGTACTTC CASSFPRVDQETQYF
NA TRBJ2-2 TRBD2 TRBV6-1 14 TGTGCCAGCAGCGAAGTGGGGAGGGCCGGGGAGCTGTTTTTT CASSEVGRAGELFF
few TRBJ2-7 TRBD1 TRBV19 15 TGTGCCAGTAGTAAAGGACAGGGACGAACCTACGAGCAGTACTTC CASSKGQGRTYEQYF
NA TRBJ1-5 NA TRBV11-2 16 TGTGCCAGCAGCTTAGGGCCCGACGAGGGCAATCAGCCCCAGCATTTT CASSLGPDEGNQPQHF
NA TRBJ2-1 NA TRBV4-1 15 TGCGCCAGCAGCCAGCAAAGAGTAGCCTACAATGAGCAGTTCTTC CASSQQRVAYNEQFF
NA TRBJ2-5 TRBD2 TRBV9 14 TGTGCCAGCAGCGGGGGACTAGTCGGCGAGACCCAGTACTTC CASSGGLVGETQYF
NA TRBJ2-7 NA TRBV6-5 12 TGTGCCAGCAGTTACCCTACGGGCGAGCAGTACTTC CASSYPTGEQYF
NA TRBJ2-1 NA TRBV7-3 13 TGTGCCAGCAGCTTAAGCTCCACTGATGAGCAGTTCTTC CASSLSSTDEQFF